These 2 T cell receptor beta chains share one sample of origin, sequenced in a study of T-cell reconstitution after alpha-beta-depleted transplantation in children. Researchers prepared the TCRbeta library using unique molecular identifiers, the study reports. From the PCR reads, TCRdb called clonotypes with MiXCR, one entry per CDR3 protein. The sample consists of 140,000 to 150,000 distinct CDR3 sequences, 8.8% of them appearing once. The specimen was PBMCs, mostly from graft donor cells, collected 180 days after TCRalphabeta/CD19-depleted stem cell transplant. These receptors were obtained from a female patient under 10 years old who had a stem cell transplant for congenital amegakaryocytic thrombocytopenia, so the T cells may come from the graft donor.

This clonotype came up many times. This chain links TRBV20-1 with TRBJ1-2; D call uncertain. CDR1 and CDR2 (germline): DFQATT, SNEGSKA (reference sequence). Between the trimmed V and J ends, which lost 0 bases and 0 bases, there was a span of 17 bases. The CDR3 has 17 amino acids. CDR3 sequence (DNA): TGCAGTGCTAGAGATTTGTGGGTGGCAGAACCTAACTATGGCTACACCTTC. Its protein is CSARDLWVAEPNYGYTF.

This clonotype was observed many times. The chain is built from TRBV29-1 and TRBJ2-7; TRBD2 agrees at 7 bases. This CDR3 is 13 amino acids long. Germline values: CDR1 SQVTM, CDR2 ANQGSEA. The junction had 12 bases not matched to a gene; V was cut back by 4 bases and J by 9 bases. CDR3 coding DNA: TGCAGCGTTGGGACTAGATCCCTGGAGCGGCAGTACTTC. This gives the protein CSVGTRSLERQYF.